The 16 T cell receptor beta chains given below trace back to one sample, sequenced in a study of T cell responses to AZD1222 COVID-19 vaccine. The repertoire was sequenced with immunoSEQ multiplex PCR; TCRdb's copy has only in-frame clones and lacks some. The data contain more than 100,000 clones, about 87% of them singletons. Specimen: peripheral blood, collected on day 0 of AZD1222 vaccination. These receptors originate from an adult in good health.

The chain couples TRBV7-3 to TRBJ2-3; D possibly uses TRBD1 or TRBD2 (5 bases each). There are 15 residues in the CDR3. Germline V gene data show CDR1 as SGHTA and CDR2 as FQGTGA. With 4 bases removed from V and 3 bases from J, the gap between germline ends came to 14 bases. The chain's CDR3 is CASSSRDPRTDTQYF. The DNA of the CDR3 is TGTGCCAGCAGCTCCCGGGACCCACGGACAGATACGCAGTATTTT. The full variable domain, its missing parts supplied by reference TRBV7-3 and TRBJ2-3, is GAGVSQTPSNKVTEKGKYVELRCDPISGHTALYWYRQSLGQGPEFLIYFQGTGAADDSGLPNDRFFAVRPEGSVSTLKIQRTERGDSAVYLCASSSRDPRTDTQYFGPGTRLTVL.

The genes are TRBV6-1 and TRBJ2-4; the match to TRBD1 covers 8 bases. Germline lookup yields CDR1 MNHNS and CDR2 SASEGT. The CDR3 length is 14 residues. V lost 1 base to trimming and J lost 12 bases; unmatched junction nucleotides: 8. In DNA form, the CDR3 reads TGTGCCAGCAGTGAAGTACGGGACAGGAAAGATCAGTACTTC. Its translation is CASSEVRDRKDQYF.

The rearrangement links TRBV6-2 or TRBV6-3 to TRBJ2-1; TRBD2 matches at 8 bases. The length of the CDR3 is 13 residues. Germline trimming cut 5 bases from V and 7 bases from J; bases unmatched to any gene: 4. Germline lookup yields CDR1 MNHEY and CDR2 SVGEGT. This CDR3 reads CASSRGGGNEQFF. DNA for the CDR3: TGTGCCAGCAGTAGAGGCGGGGGGAATGAGCAGTTCTTC.

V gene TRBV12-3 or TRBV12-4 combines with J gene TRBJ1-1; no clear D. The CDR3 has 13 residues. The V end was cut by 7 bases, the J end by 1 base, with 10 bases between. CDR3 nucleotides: TGTGCCAGCACCCATAGGGAGAACACTGAAGCTTTCTTT. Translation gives CASTHRENTEAFF.

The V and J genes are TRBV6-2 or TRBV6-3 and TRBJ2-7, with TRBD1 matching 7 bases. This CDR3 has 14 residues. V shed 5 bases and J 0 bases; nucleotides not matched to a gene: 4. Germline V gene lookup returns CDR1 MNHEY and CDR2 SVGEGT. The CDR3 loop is CASSRQGDSYEQYF. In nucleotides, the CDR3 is TGTGCCAGCAGTCGCCAGGGGGACTCCTACGAGCAGTACTTC.

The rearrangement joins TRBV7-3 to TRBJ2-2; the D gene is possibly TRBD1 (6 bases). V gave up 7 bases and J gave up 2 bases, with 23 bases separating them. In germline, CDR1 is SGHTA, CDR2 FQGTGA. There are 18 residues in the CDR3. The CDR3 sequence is CASNPLGSGTSNTGELFF. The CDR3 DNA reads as TGTGCCAGCAACCCCCTAGGGTCCGGGACATCAAACACCGGGGAGCTGTTTTTT. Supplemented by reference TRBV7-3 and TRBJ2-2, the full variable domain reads GAGVSQTPSNKVTEKGKYVELRCDPISGHTALYWYRQSLGQGPEFLIYFQGTGAADDSGLPNDRFFAVRPEGSVSTLKIQRTERGDSAVYLCASNPLGSGTSNTGELFFGEGSRLTVL.

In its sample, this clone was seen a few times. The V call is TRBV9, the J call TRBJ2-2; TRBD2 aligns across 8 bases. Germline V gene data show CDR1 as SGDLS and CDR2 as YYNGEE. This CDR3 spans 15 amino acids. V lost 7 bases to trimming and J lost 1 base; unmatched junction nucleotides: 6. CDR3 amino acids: CASSASGLNTGELFF. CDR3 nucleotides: TGTGCCAGCTCCGCTAGCGGGTTGAACACCGGGGAGCTGTTTTTT.

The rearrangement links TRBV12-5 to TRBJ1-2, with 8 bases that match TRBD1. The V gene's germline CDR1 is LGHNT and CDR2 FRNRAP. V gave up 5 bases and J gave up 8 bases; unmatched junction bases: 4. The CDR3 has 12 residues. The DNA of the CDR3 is TGTGCTAGTGGTCGGACAGGGCCGGGCTACACCTTC. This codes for CASGRTGPGYTF.

The CDR3 DNA reads TGTGCCAGCAGCCCCGGGACAGGGATAAGTTTAGGGCCATACACCTTC. Amino acid sequence: CASSPGTGISLGPYTF. The chain links TRBV11-3 to TRBJ1-2; 9 bases line up with TRBD1. Germline CDR1 reads SGHNT; CDR2 reads YENEEA. The CDR3 has 16 amino acids. Losses at the gene ends were 5 bases for V and 11 bases for J; bases not matched to a gene: 18.

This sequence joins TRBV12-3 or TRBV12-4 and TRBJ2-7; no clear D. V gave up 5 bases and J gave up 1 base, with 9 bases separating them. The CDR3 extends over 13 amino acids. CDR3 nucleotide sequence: TGTGCCAGCAGTCTGGGTTTGTCCTACGAGCAGTACTTC. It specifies CASSLGLSYEQYF.

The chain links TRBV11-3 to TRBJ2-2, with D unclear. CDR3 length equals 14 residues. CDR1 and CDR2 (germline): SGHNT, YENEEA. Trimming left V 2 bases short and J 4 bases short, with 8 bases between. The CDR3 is CASSLNQVTGELFF. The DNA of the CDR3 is TGTGCCAGCAGCTTAAATCAGGTCACCGGGGAGCTGTTTTTT.

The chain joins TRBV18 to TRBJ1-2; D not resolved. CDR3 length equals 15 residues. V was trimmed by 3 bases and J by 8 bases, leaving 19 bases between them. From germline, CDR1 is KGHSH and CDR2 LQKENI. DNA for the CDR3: TGTGCCAGCTCACCGGAATACGACCGGTCTATGGGCTACACCTTC. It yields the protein CASSPEYDRSMGYTF.

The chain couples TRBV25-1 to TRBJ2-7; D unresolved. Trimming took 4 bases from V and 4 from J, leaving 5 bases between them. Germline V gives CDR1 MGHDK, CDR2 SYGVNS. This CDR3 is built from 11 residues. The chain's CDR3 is CASSASYEQYF. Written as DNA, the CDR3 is TGTGCCAGCAGTGCGTCTTACGAGCAGTACTTC.

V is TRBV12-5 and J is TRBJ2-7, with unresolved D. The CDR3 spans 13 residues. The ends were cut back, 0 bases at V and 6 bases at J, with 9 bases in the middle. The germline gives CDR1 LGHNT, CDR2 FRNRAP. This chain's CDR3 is CASGLVLSSEQYF. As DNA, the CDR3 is TGTGCTAGTGGTTTGGTACTAAGCTCCGAGCAGTACTTC.

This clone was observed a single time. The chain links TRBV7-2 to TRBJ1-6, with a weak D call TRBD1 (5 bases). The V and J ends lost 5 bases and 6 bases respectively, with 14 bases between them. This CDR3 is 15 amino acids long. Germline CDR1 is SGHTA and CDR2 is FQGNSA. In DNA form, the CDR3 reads TGTGCCAGCAGCATGGTGCCTGACAGTAATTCACCCCTCCACTTT. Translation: CASSMVPDSNSPLHF. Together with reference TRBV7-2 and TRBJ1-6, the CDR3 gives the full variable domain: GAGVSQSPSNKVTEKGKDVELRCDPISGHTALYWYRQSLGQGLEFLIYFQGNSAPDKSGLPSDRFSAERTGGSVSTLTIQRTQQEDSAVYLCASSMVPDSNSPLHFGNGTRLTVT.

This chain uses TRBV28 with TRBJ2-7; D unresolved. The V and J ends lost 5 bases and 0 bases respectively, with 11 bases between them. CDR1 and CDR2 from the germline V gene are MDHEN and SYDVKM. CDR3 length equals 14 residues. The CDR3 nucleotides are TGTGCCAGCAGTAACACCCCGAGCTCCTACGAGCAGTACTTC. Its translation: CASSNTPSSYEQYF.